This T cell receptor (beta chain) was retrieved from a study of T cells in Graves' hyperthyroidism and ophthalmopathy. Template material for amplifying TCR beta CDR3 regions consisted of RNA transcripts. HTBI primers drove first-round RT-PCR of the TCR CDR3. Each CDR3 protein is one row after TCRdb ran MiXCR on the multiplex PCR reads. The sample lists about 640,000 distinct CDR3 sequences; approximately 14% were seen once. This clonotype has more than one count but fewer than ten. This CDR3 has 17 amino acids. Germline CDR1 and CDR2: MNHEY and SMNVEV (reference sequence). V dropped 4 bases and J dropped 1; count of bases not matched to a gene: 9.

The clonotype originates from a woman aged 45-65 years with Graves' ophthalmopathy. The sample comprised blood. This rearrangement joins TRBV27 to TRBJ2-1, with 8 bases aligning to TRBD2. The CDR3 loop reads CASSSTSGSGSYNEQFF. CDR3 coding DNA: TGTGCCAGCAGTTCGACGAGCGGGAGTGGGTCCTACAATGAGCAGTTCTTC.